Listed below are T cell receptor beta chains from one sample, sequenced in a study of graft-versus-host responses after intestinal transplantation. Using immunoSEQ multiplex PCR, the repertoire was profiled, and TCRdb retains in-frame clones only, with some absent. The data hold about 97,000 clones, with around 90% observed a single time. The material was PBMCs, obtained roughly 410 days after intestinal transplant. The receptors shown here come from a human patient who received an intestinal transplant, so some T cells may come from the graft donor. The CDR3 runs from the conserved cysteine through the conserved F or W.

CDR3aa	j_gene	v_gene
CAGNDRVNTGELFF	TRBJ2-2	TRBV2
CASSSVLVSDEQFF	TRBJ2-1	TRBV7-2
CASSPLAGASNEQFF	TRBJ2-1	TRBV5-6
CASSYSRGVEKLFF	TRBJ1-4	TRBV6-5
CAISNSQGFKSNIQYF	TRBJ2-4	TRBV10-3
CASGSNPGQGEADTGELFF	TRBJ2-2	TRBV12-5
CASSLWGGAGNEQFF	TRBJ2-1	TRBV7-3
CARPAGYQPQHF	TRBJ1-5	TRBV5-1
CASSLVAGSSYEQYF	TRBJ2-7	TRBV7-2
CASSFAPRAWNEQFF	TRBJ2-1	TRBV6-5
CASSLVRGPQYSYEQYF	TRBJ2-7	TRBV5-5
CASSDGLWGNIQYF	TRBJ2-4	TRBV10-2
CASSSDRGATEAFF	TRBJ1-1	TRBV4-1
CSVEFEGSNQPQHF	TRBJ1-5	TRBV29-1
CASSPNVNSPLHF	TRBJ1-6	TRBV7-3
CAISGGHLRTDTQYF	TRBJ2-3	TRBV10-3
CASRPFGEPYEQYF	TRBJ2-7	TRBV5-8
CASSLDGNSPLHF	TRBJ1-6	TRBV7-9
CASSLGGTGRLYEQYF	TRBJ2-7	TRBV5-1
CASSPVFGETQYF	TRBJ2-5	TRBV28
CASSPGLTGELFF	TRBJ2-2	TRBV10-2
CASSFYTGGVGGELFF	TRBJ2-2	TRBV7-8
CASSHFTGETYGYTF	TRBJ1-2	TRBV4-1
CANGNYGYTF	TRBJ1-2	TRBV7-7
CASREGYYYEQYF	-	TRBV2
CASSLATQGGYGYTF	TRBJ1-2	TRBV7-9
CAWMTANSPLHF	TRBJ1-6	TRBV30
CASTPGMSLYEQYF	TRBJ2-7	TRBV2
CSVVSRNTGELFF	TRBJ2-2	TRBV29-1
CASSPGGGNQPQHF	TRBJ1-5	TRBV5-1
CASSLSDARGLPHTEAFF	TRBJ1-1	TRBV5-1
CASSVPSGNEQFF	TRBJ2-1	TRBV9
CASSPTWLGGTDTQYF	TRBJ2-3	TRBV14
CASSPLSGQRGANVLTF	TRBJ2-6	TRBV18
CASSISVGETQYF	TRBJ2-5	TRBV7-3
CASLGDRAAFF	TRBJ1-1	TRBV6-1
CASSPRVSSHTGELFF	TRBJ2-2	TRBV27
CASNGNYGYTF	TRBJ1-2	TRBV6-1
CASSANVGNEQFF	TRBJ2-1	TRBV6-5
CASSFSGGLSYEQYF	TRBJ2-7	TRBV5-1
CASSGQGSTYNEQFF	TRBJ2-1	TRBV5-1
CATSRDQSWTGKHTLHF	TRBJ1-6	TRBV15
CASSLGTAPYEQYF	TRBJ2-7	TRBV5-4
CASSLGLSTDTQYF	TRBJ2-3	TRBV5-1
CASSTYLREGGYTF	TRBJ1-2	TRBV6-5
CARNPRDRGIYSNQPQHF	TRBJ1-5	TRBV6-4
CASSSGVTAQPQHF	TRBJ1-5	TRBV7-8
CASSVAPTGRAYEQYF	TRBJ2-7	TRBV9
CATDRVIHEQFF	TRBJ2-1	TRBV19
CASSLVTEEGSQYF	TRBJ2-5	TRBV5-1
CASSYSGQGSTEAFF	TRBJ1-1	TRBV6-5
CASSLTTGFNQPQHF	TRBJ1-5	TRBV19
CASSQDRAVQLYGYTF	TRBJ1-2	TRBV4-1